The TCR beta chain under discussion was sequenced for a study of response to subunit inactivated influenza vaccine (dated by TCRdb to the late 2010s). Notes on the research overall: Deep quantitative profiling of the T cell receptor repertoire was used in the study to follow responses to a trivalent subunit inactivated influenza vaccine. What the work shows at the level of the full study, not this receptor alone: It was suggested by the authors that each seasonal influenza vaccination may recruit only a limited number of new T cells.

To prepare the library, RT-PCR was applied. Data came from an Illumina HiSeq 2500. Through fastp at Q25 and MiXCR, TCRdb rebuilt clones from the public reads, retaining in-frame beta chains. Rows with one shared CDR3 protein collapse into an entry with the most common genes and DNA. The sample table lists more than 400,000 distinct CDR3 sequences, 7.2% of them with a count of one. The ten largest clones capture approximately 14% of the sample. This clonotype appeared many times. What antigen it recognizes has not been identified. The sample holds no much larger clone one base away, and base qualities are not on file. V has 2 bases trimmed and J has 1 base trimmed; junction bases matching no gene number 4. The germline V gene (reference sequence) yields LNHNV for CDR1 and YYDKDF for CDR2. Its CDR3 holds 15 amino acids, cysteine through phenylalanine. Only the CDR3 region is kept as DNA, spanning 45 bases read in frame from base 1.

The chain is made from TRBV15 and TRBJ2-5; TRBD1 agrees with 7 junctional bases. The sequenced sample was PBMCs from blood, obtained 23 months after vaccination. The TCR originated in a man aged 50 to 69 who received an inactivated influenza vaccine. Donor details come from another sample of the same person, matched by shared clones. The DNA is as follows: TGTGCCACCAGCAGAAGCGACAGGGCCCAAGAGACCCAGTACTTC. It translates as CATSRSDRAQETQYF. The reference TRBV15 and TRBJ2-5 proteins fill in what lies around the CDR3, so the full variable domain reads DAMVIQNPRYQVTQFGKPVTLSCSQTLNHNVMYWYQQKSSQAPKLLFHYYDKDFNNEADTPDNFQSRRPNTSFCFLDIRSPGLGDTAMYLCATSRSDRAQETQYFGPGTRLLVL.